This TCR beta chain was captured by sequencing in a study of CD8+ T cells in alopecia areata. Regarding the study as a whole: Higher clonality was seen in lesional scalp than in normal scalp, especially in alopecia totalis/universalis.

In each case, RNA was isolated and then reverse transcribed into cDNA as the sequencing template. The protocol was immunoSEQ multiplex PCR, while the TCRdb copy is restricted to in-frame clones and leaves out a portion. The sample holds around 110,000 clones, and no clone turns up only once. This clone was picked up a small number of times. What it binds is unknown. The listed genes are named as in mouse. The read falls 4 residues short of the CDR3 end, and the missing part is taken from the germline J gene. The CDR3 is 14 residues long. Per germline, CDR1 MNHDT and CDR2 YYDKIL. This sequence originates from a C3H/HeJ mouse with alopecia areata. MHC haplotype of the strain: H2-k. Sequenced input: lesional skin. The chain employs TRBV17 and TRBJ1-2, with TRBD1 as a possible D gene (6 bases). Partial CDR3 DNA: TGTGCTAGCAGTAGAGAACTGGGGGGGCGC. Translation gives CASSRELGGR. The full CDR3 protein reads CASSRELGGRDYTF.